A single sample is the source of the 31 T cell receptor beta chains below, sequenced in a study of T cells expressing NK-cell markers. TCRdb re-called the 5' RACE reads and shows each CDR3 protein once, DNA omitted. The listing records a few hundred thousand distinct CDR3 sequences. The sequenced sample consisted of blood T cells: a sorted CD56 or NKG2C T cell subset, CD4+ or CD8+ T cells, or bulk PBMC T cells (not recorded which). Every receptor here comes from a man aged 18 to 29 in good health.

The chain joins TRBV6-2 or TRBV6-3 to TRBJ2-3; TCRdb proposes TRBD2, but this gene call is untestable without DNA. The CDR3 has 17 amino acids. The germline CDR1 and CDR2 sequences are MNHEY and SVGEGT. The CDR3 protein is CASSYSRGGPSTDTQYF.

The rearrangement joins TRBV12-3 or TRBV12-4 to TRBJ2-4; TCRdb picks TRBD1, but there is no DNA to check that call. This CDR3 spans 15 amino acids. The CDR3 sequence is CASSFSGEAKNIQYF.

This chain uses TRBV29-1 with TRBJ2-5; as DNA is missing, the TRBD2 call by TCRdb cannot be tested. CDR1 and CDR2 from the germline V gene are SQVTM and ANQGSEA. The CDR3 is made up of 14 amino acids. This CDR3 reads CSVGARGGWETQYF.

V and J are TRBV20-1 and TRBJ2-3; the D call of TRBD2 rests on TCRdb alone, since no DNA is present to check it. Germline V CDR1 and CDR2: DFQATT, SNEGSKA (reference sequence). This CDR3 is 15 amino acids long. CDR3 region: CSAPSLSGNGDTQYF.

This rearrangement joins TRBV30 to TRBJ1-1; there is no DNA to check the TCRdb D call of TRBD1. The CDR3 consists of 14 residues. Germline assignment: CDR1 GTSNPN and CDR2 SVGIG (reference sequence). CDR3 sequence: CAWRRDRVDTEAFF.

CDR3 sequence: CASTLNNNEQFF. This chain connects TRBV6-6 to TRBJ2-1; TCRdb designates TRBD1, a call that cannot be tested without DNA. Germline V CDR1 and CDR2: MNHNY, SVGAGI (reference sequence). The CDR3 covers 12 residues.

This rearrangement joins TRBV29-1 to TRBJ2-7; TCRdb lists TRBD1, though no DNA is available to test this call. The CDR3 is 14 residues long. In germline, CDR1 is SQVTM, CDR2 ANQGSEA. This CDR3 is CSVGGAGRIYEQYF.

The chain is built from TRBV6-2 or TRBV6-3 and TRBJ1-5; TCRdb selects TRBD1, and the lack of DNA leaves this call unchecked. Germline V gene data show CDR1 as MNHEY and CDR2 as SVGEGT. This CDR3 region has 14 residues. The CDR3 sequence: CATGTPGSGQPQHF.

The rearrangement links TRBV7-8 to TRBJ2-3; TCRdb's D call of TRBD1 is untestable without DNA. This CDR3 is built from 17 residues. Looked up from germline, CDR1 is SGHVS and CDR2 is FQNEAQ. CDR3 in amino acids: CASSLGQGHTSTDTQYF. Looking up the rest from reference TRBV7-8 and TRBJ2-3 gives the full variable domain: GAGVSQSPRYKVAKRGQDVALRCDPISGHVSLFWYQQALGQGPEFLTYFQNEAQLDKSGLPSDRFFAERPEGSVSTLKIQRTQQEDSAVYLCASSLGQGHTSTDTQYFGPGTRLTVL.

The V gene is TRBV4-2, the J gene TRBJ2-7; TCRdb indicates TRBD1, and absent DNA this call remains unverified. Germline V gives CDR1 LGHNA, CDR2 YNFKEQ. This CDR3 has 12 amino acids. The CDR3 protein is CASSQAGGEQYF.

The rearrangement uses TRBV28 and TRBJ2-4; as DNA is missing, the TRBD1 call by TCRdb cannot be tested. The CDR3 contains 16 residues. Germline values: CDR1 MDHEN, CDR2 SYDVKM. The CDR3 here is CASSPPGRGIKNIQYF.

The V call is TRBV7-2, the J call TRBJ2-1. CDR1 and CDR2 from the germline V gene are SGHTA and FQGNSA. CDR3 length equals 16 residues. CDR3 region: CASSLETHTRYNEQFF. Full variable domain (rest looked up from reference TRBV7-2 and TRBJ2-1): GAGVSQSPSNKVTEKGKDVELRCDPISGHTALYWYRQSLGQGLEFLIYFQGNSAPDKSGLPSDRFSAERTGGSVSTLTIQRTQQEDSAVYLCASSLETHTRYNEQFFGPGTRLTVL.

This CDR3 is CASKGQGTTGELFF. V usage is TRBV5-1 and J usage is TRBJ2-2; TCRdb returns TRBD1, unconfirmable since there is no DNA. This CDR3 region has 14 residues. Per germline, CDR1 SGHRS and CDR2 YFSETQ.

CDR3 sequence reads: CSATPGQGHTDTQYF. V usage is TRBV20-1 and J usage is TRBJ2-3; TCRdb designates TRBD1, a call that cannot be tested without DNA. This CDR3 region has 15 residues. Germline loops: CDR1 DFQATT, CDR2 SNEGSKA (reference sequence).

The J gene is TRBJ1-2, the V gene TRBV6-5. The V gene's germline CDR1 is MNHEY and CDR2 SVGAGI. The CDR3 extends over 15 amino acids. The CDR3 reads CASSKTGRAGYGYTF.

The rearrangement links TRBV6-1 to TRBJ2-3; the TRBD1 assignment by TCRdb is unverifiable without DNA. The germline V gene has CDR1 MNHNS and CDR2 SASEGT. This CDR3 region has 17 residues. The CDR3 loop is CASRDPGTVEFTDTQYF.

The rearrangement uses TRBV30 and TRBJ2-7; TCRdb picks TRBD2, but there is no DNA to check that call. The CDR3 has 16 residues. The germline CDR1 and CDR2 sequences are GTSNPN and SVGIG (reference sequence). The CDR3 region is CAWSVGTSGSRDEQYF.

The CDR3 is CASSRNPGLAQYF. V is TRBV12-3 or TRBV12-4 and J is TRBJ2-3; TCRdb names TRBD2, which stays unverified in the absence of DNA. The CDR3 has 13 residues.

CDR3 region: CASTSGPHGGYTF. The rearrangement uses TRBV6-1 and TRBJ1-2. The CDR3 has 13 residues. CDR1 is MNHNS and CDR2 is SASEGT in the germline V gene.

This chain joins TRBV6-2 or TRBV6-3 and TRBJ1-2; TCRdb designates TRBD1, a call that cannot be tested without DNA. Germline V gene lookup returns CDR1 MNHEY and CDR2 SVGEGT. CDR3 size: 15 residues. The CDR3 spells CASSPTGVTNYGYTF.

The chain carries TRBV12-3 or TRBV12-4 and TRBJ2-7; the D call from TCRdb, TRBD1, cannot be confirmed without DNA. The CDR3 length is 12 residues. The CDR3 spells CASREYGGEQYF.

The chain carries TRBV7-8 and TRBJ2-5; checking the TCRdb D call of TRBD2 is not possible without DNA. The length of the CDR3 is 14 residues. Germline V CDR1 and CDR2: SGHVS, FQNEAQ. The CDR3 region is CASSSSSDAETQYF.

V usage is TRBV7-2 and J usage is TRBJ2-7; TCRdb's D call of TRBD2 is untestable without DNA. The V gene's germline CDR1 is SGHTA and CDR2 FQGNSA. The CDR3 consists of 16 residues. The CDR3 here is CASSSGLAGIGYEQYF.

The chain couples TRBV12-3 or TRBV12-4 to TRBJ1-2; lacking DNA, the TRBD1 call made by TCRdb goes unchecked. The length of the CDR3 is 14 residues. CDR3 in amino acids: CASSPPRDRSGYTF.

This rearrangement joins TRBV6-4 to TRBJ2-3. CDR1 and CDR2 (germline): MRHNA, SNTAGT. CDR3 length: 13 amino acids. The CDR3 sequence: CASSGVETDTQYF.

This chain links TRBV5-1 with TRBJ2-2; TCRdb proposes TRBD2, but this gene call is untestable without DNA. The CDR3 loop spans 18 amino acids. In germline, CDR1 is SGHRS, CDR2 YFSETQ. The CDR3 sequence is CASRPGLAGGRTTGELFF.

The gene calls are TRBV2 and TRBJ2-3; TCRdb names TRBD2, which stays unverified in the absence of DNA. Per germline, CDR1 SNHLY and CDR2 FYNNEI. The CDR3 loop spans 14 amino acids. The CDR3 sequence: CASSERRESDTQYF.

The rearrangement links TRBV5-1 to TRBJ1-1; TCRdb lists TRBD1, though no DNA is available to test this call. Germline CDR1 reads SGHRS; CDR2 reads YFSETQ. This CDR3 has 15 amino acids. This CDR3 is CASSPTDRLNTEAFF.

The CDR3 reads CSADPATEAFF. The J gene is TRBJ1-1, the V gene TRBV29-1. Germline loops: CDR1 SQVTM, CDR2 ANQGSEA. This CDR3 is 11 amino acids long.

V is TRBV20-1 and J is TRBJ2-1; TCRdb names TRBD2, which stays unverified in the absence of DNA. Germline loops: CDR1 DFQATT, CDR2 SNEGSKA (reference sequence). The CDR3 has 19 amino acids. The CDR3 loop reads CSAREGGLAGWSSYNEQFF.

The chain carries TRBV21-1 and TRBJ2-3. TRBV21-1 is termed a pseudogene. The CDR3 consists of 13 residues. CDR3 amino acids: CASSKVRLDTQYF.